Listed here are 6 T cell receptor beta chains from one sample, sequenced in a study of blood T cell repertoires in COVID-19. Data came from immunoSEQ multiplex PCR; TCRdb stores just in-frame clones and leaves some out. The table has about 150,000 clones, 78% seen once. The sample comprised PBMCs or T cells enriched from blood (not recorded which). All receptors derive from a woman in her fifties or sixties who had recovered from COVID-19.

About this clone: A much larger clone lies one base from this, so it may be a read error. The chain joins TRBV5-6 to TRBJ1-1, with D possibly being TRBD1 (6 bases). In germline, CDR1 is SGHDT, CDR2 YYEEEE. The CDR3 is made up of 14 amino acids. The ends were cut back, 0 bases at V and 1 base at J, with 7 bases in the middle. The chain's CDR3 is CASSLGQANTEAFF. Here the CDR3 DNA reads TGTGCCAGCAGCTTGGGACAGGCGAACACTGAAGCTTTCTTT.

V gene TRBV5-1 combines with J gene TRBJ1-6, with TRBD1 matching 8 bases. Germline values: CDR1 SGHRS, CDR2 YFSETQ. CDR3 length: 17 residues. V dropped 4 bases and J dropped 8; count of bases not matched to a gene: 14. CDR3 loop: CASSLTGLQGVDSPLHF. The DNA of the CDR3 is TGCGCCAGCAGCCTCACGGGGTTACAGGGGGTGGATTCACCCCTCCACTTT.

The chain joins TRBV25-1 to TRBJ1-2; 8 bases match TRBD1. The CDR3 totals 15 residues. Germline lookup yields CDR1 MGHDK and CDR2 SYGVNS. The trim removed 1 base at V and 4 bases at J, leaving 5 bases unmatched. This chain's CDR3 is CASSEWVTGVYGYTF. CDR3 bases: TGTGCCAGCAGTGAATGGGTGACAGGGGTCTATGGCTACACCTTC.

The chain couples TRBV19 to TRBJ2-3, with 9 nucleotides matching TRBD2. Germline assignment: CDR1 LNHDA and CDR2 SQIVND (reference sequence). The J segment lost 5 bases and the V segment lost 1 base, leaving 7 bases of the junction unmatched. The CDR3 totals 16 residues. The CDR3 loop is CASSIGGGGAGDTQYF. Written as DNA, the CDR3 is TGTGCCAGTAGTATAGGGGGCGGGGGGGCCGGAGATACGCAGTATTTT.

The chain has TRBV6-2 or TRBV6-3 and TRBJ2-1; no reliable D call. The CDR3 length is 14 residues. Trimming shortened V by 6 bases and J by 6 bases, and 15 bases separated the two germline ends. Germline assignment: CDR1 MNHEY and CDR2 SVGEGT. In nucleotides, the CDR3 is TGTGCCAGCAGCTCACTCCGACCGGGCAATGAGCAGTTCTTC. Translation: CASSSLRPGNEQFF.

This chain links TRBV9 with TRBJ1-2; 8 nucleotides line up with TRBD1. CDR3 length equals 14 residues. The V segment lost 4 bases and the J segment 4 bases; nucleotides outside the gene matches: 6. CDR1 and CDR2 from the germline V gene are SGDLS and YYNGEE. The CDR3 nucleotides are TGTGCCAGCAGCCAAAGGACAGGGTCCTATGGCTACACCTTC. Translating gives CASSQRTGSYGYTF.